The 11 T cell receptor beta chains in this list originate from one sample, sequenced in a study of blood T cell repertoires in COVID-19. The protocol was immunoSEQ multiplex PCR, while the TCRdb copy is restricted to in-frame clones and leaves out a portion. The repertoire holds tens of thousands of clones, with 75% to 95% as singletons. Sample: peripheral blood. Receptors were obtained from a man in his 60s with acute or convalescent COVID-19.

The chain combines TRBV28 with TRBJ1-5; the D gene is possibly TRBD1 (6 bases). The CDR3 spans 15 residues. V was trimmed by 8 bases and J by 9 bases, leaving 23 bases between them. The V gene's germline CDR1 is MDHEN and CDR2 SYDVKM. The CDR3 DNA is TGTGCCAGCGGACGACTTGGACAGAGCGATCGGCCCCAGCATTTT. It yields the protein CASGRLGQSDRPQHF.

The chain joins TRBV28 to TRBJ1-5; the D is unclear. The V end was cut by 2 bases, the J end by 3 bases, with 8 bases between. This CDR3 has 14 amino acids. CDR1 and CDR2 from the germline V gene are MDHEN and SYDVKM. The CDR3 loop reads CASSLTAINQPQHF. The DNA for the CDR3 is TGTGCCAGCAGTTTAACAGCTATCAATCAGCCCCAGCATTTT.

J is TRBJ1-5 and V is TRBV6-5; D unresolved. This CDR3 is built from 14 residues. Trimming stripped 0 bases from V and 7 bases from J, with 10 bases between. Looked up from germline, CDR1 is MNHEY and CDR2 is SVGAGI. CDR3 protein: CASSYSGGFQPQHF. The DNA of the CDR3 is TGTGCCAGCAGTTACTCGGGAGGGTTCCAGCCCCAGCATTTT.

This clone was observed once. The chain links TRBV6-4 to TRBJ1-1, with 7 bases matching TRBD1. The J segment lost 0 bases and the V segment lost 5 bases, leaving 6 bases of the junction unmatched. CDR1 MRHNA and CDR2 SNTAGT come from the germline V gene. CDR3 length: 15 residues. The CDR3 here is CASSRSGGLNTEAFF. Written as DNA, the CDR3 is TGTGCCAGCAGTCGCTCAGGGGGATTGAACACTGAAGCTTTCTTT.

The V call is TRBV14, the J call TRBJ2-2; D call uncertain. V lost 5 bases and J lost 5, with 12 bases in between. The length of the CDR3 is 14 residues. CDR1 and CDR2 from the germline V gene are SGHDN and FVKESK. CDR3 nucleotide sequence: TGTGCCAGCAGCATTCGACTGAAAACCGGGGAGCTGTTTTTT. It encodes CASSIRLKTGELFF.

The V call is TRBV5-1, the J call TRBJ1-4; D possibly corresponds to TRBD1 (5 bases). The CDR3 consists of 14 residues. The germline V gene encodes CDR1 SGHRS and CDR2 YFSETQ. Trimming took off 4 bases at V and 4 bases at J, with 11 bases between the two ends. The CDR3 loop reads CASSGGLSNEKLFF. CDR3 nucleotide sequence: TGCGCCAGCAGCGGGGGACTGAGTAATGAAAAACTGTTTTTT.

The chain is built from TRBV27 and TRBJ1-1, with D possibly matching TRBD1 (6 bases). The CDR3 loop spans 13 amino acids. Germline CDR1 and CDR2: MNHEY and SMNVEV (reference sequence). V lost 6 bases, J lost 6 bases, and 14 bases lay in between. Written as DNA, the CDR3 is TGTGCCAGCAGCGCACGTAGACAGGCTGAAGCTTTCTTT. Amino acids: CASSARRQAEAFF.

The chain has TRBV4-3 and TRBJ2-1, with TRBD2 identical over 7 bases. The germline V gene has CDR1 LGHNA and CDR2 YSLEER. There are 17 residues in the CDR3. V shed 4 bases and J 5 bases; nucleotides not matched to a gene: 14. The CDR3 loop is CASSRSGEAGSHNEQFF. In nucleotides, the CDR3 is TGCGCCAGCAGCCGATCGGGGGAAGCGGGGTCGCACAATGAGCAGTTCTTC.

The rearrangement joins TRBV7-8 to TRBJ1-5, with D uncertain. V was trimmed by 3 bases and J by 2 bases, leaving 11 bases between them. CDR1 SGHVS and CDR2 FQNEAQ come from the germline V gene. The CDR3 consists of 15 residues. The CDR3 loop reads CASSLERQGNQPQHF. The DNA of the CDR3 is TGTGCCAGCAGCTTGGAACGTCAGGGCAATCAGCCCCAGCATTTT.

This chain uses TRBV28 with TRBJ2-1; 11 positions match TRBD2. The CDR3 contains 17 residues. The V and J ends lost 5 bases and 2 bases, in that order; junction bases with no gene match: 8. The germline CDR1 and CDR2 sequences are MDHEN and SYDVKM. This CDR3 is CASSALAGGITYNEQFF. CDR3 nucleotides: TGTGCCAGCAGTGCGTTAGCGGGAGGGATCACCTACAATGAGCAGTTCTTC.

The chain has TRBV27 and TRBJ1-1; TRBD1 agrees at 7 bases. Per the germline V gene, CDR1 is MNHEY and CDR2 is SMNVEV (reference sequence). Losses at the gene ends were 4 bases for V and 5 bases for J; bases not matched to a gene: 4. This CDR3 is built from 13 residues. The CDR3 spells CASSSTGRTEAFF. In DNA, the CDR3 is TGTGCCAGCAGTTCGACAGGGAGGACTGAAGCTTTCTTT.